This passage covers 24 T cell receptor beta chains from one sample sequenced in a study of cytomegalovirus exposure and HLA in healthy donors. Primers included in the PCR were 60 Vbeta and 13 Jbeta primers. Some clones are missing from TCRdb's copy, which holds only in-frame ones; the method was immunoSEQ multiplex PCR. Of 100,000 or so clones in the sample, 60% to 75% were seen once. Sequenced sample: PBMCs. These receptors originate from a man in his forties in good health and CMV-seropositive.

The V gene is TRBV5-1, the J gene TRBJ2-1; D ambiguous. Trimming pared 0 bases from V and 7 bases from J, leaving 11 bases between. Germline V lookup: CDR1 SGHRS, CDR2 YFSETQ. CDR3 size: 14 residues. CDR3: CASSLGPPLNEQFF. The CDR3 nucleotides are TGCGCCAGCAGCTTGGGTCCTCCCTTGAATGAGCAGTTCTTC.

The CDR3 region has the DNA TGTGCCTGGAGTCAAGTGAGCGCCGGGGAGCTGTTTTTT. The encoded protein is CAWSQVSAGELFF. This chain links TRBV30 with TRBJ2-2; D ambiguous. CDR1 is GTSNPN, CDR2 SVGIG, per germline (reference sequence). The length of the CDR3 is 13 residues. V was clipped by 2 bases and J by 6 bases, with 10 bases between them.

DNA for the CDR3: TGTGCCAGCAGCAACCCGCGGGGGACGAACACTGAAGCTTTCTTT. Protein sequence: CASSNPRGTNTEAFF. The genes are TRBV7-8 and TRBJ1-1; perhaps TRBD1 as D (5 bases). Trimming took 5 bases from V and 1 from J, leaving 14 bases between them. Germline loops: CDR1 SGHVS, CDR2 FQNEAQ. This CDR3 is 15 amino acids long.

This clone was picked up a small number of times. The chain joins TRBV6-5 to TRBJ2-2, with TRBD1 matching 7 bases. Germline V gene sequence: CDR1 MNHEY, CDR2 SVGAGI. V dropped 2 bases and J dropped 8; count of bases not matched to a gene: 5. This CDR3 has 14 residues. The CDR3 bases are TGTGCCAGCAGTTACAGGGGGCGCATGGGGGAGCTGTTTTTT. This gives the protein CASSYRGRMGELFF.

V is TRBV19 and J is TRBJ2-7, with TRBD2 matching over 12 bases. The CDR3 sequence is 16 residues long. The trim removed 0 bases at V and 4 bases at J, leaving 4 bases unmatched. Germline assignment: CDR1 LNHDA and CDR2 SQIVND (reference sequence). The CDR3: CASSIDLTSGSYEQYV. The CDR3 DNA reads TGTGCCAGTAGTATAGATCTGACTAGCGGGAGTTACGAGCAGTACGTC.

In this sample, this clone turned up a few times. This chain joins TRBV28 and TRBJ1-2; TRBD1 aligns across 7 bases. J lost 3 bases, V lost 6 bases, and 7 bases had no gene match. Germline lookup yields CDR1 MDHEN and CDR2 SYDVKM. The CDR3 totals 14 residues. The CDR3 reads CASSPPGQHYGYTF. DNA for the CDR3: TGTGCCAGCAGCCCTCCGGGACAGCACTATGGCTACACCTTC.

V and J are TRBV6-1 and TRBJ2-5, with D possibly matching TRBD1 (5 bases). Trimming took 0 bases from V and 12 from J, leaving 17 bases between them. The V gene's germline CDR1 is MNHNS and CDR2 SASEGT. The length of the CDR3 is 14 residues. The CDR3 is CASSEALGRLQEYF. As DNA, the CDR3 is TGTGCCAGCAGTGAAGCTCTGGGGCGCCTGCAGGAGTACTTC.

The chain recombines TRBV11-2 with TRBJ1-1; D is unresolved. This CDR3 has 12 amino acids. The V end lost 3 bases, the J end lost 10 bases, and 12 bases lay between the germline ends. CDR1 and CDR2 from the germline V gene are SGHAT and FQNNGV. CDR3 amino acids: CASSFKGVGAFF. The CDR3 DNA reads as TGTGCCAGCAGCTTTAAAGGAGTGGGAGCTTTCTTT.

The chain carries TRBV6-6 and TRBJ2-2; 13 bases align to TRBD2. J was trimmed by 5 bases and V by 6 bases; bases with no gene match: 6. Germline V CDR1 and CDR2: MNHNY, SVGAGI (reference sequence). The CDR3 is made up of 16 amino acids. The CDR3 coding sequence is TGTGCCAGCAGCGGACTAGCGGGAGTGAAAACCGGGGAGCTGTTTTTT. Its translation is CASSGLAGVKTGELFF.

This clone turned up a few times. V usage is TRBV7-9 and J usage is TRBJ1-3; D remains ambiguous. V was clipped by 5 bases and J by 0 bases, with 8 bases between them. The V gene's germline CDR1 is SEHNR and CDR2 FQNEAQ (reference sequence). The CDR3 contains 14 residues. CDR3 sequence: CASSQTLSGNTIYF. In DNA form, the CDR3 reads TGTGCCAGCAGCCAGACACTCTCTGGAAACACCATATATTTT.

V is TRBV9 and J is TRBJ2-4; 7 bases fit TRBD2. V lost 2 bases to trimming and J lost 7 bases; unmatched junction nucleotides: 9. This CDR3 spans 15 amino acids. CDR1 and CDR2 (germline): SGDLS, YYNGEE. This CDR3 is CASSVGRAAGNIQYF. CDR3 nucleotides: TGTGCCAGCAGCGTGGGCCGGGCAGCGGGGAACATTCAGTACTTC.

The chain combines TRBV28 with TRBJ2-7, with 14 bases that match TRBD2. CDR3 length equals 16 residues. Per the germline V gene, CDR1 is MDHEN and CDR2 is SYDVKM. Losses at the gene ends were 6 bases for V and 5 bases for J; bases not matched to a gene: 9. CDR3 in amino acids: CASRGLAGDRSHEQYF. CDR3 DNA sequence: TGTGCCAGCAGGGGACTAGCGGGAGATCGTAGTCACGAGCAGTACTTC.

The J gene is TRBJ1-5, the V gene TRBV6-6, with D unclear. The V gene's germline CDR1 is MNHNY and CDR2 SVGAGI (reference sequence). The CDR3 runs 14 residues. V lost 4 bases and J lost 0, with 7 bases in between. The chain's CDR3 is CASSSSDSNQPQHF. Written as DNA, the CDR3 is TGTGCCAGCAGTTCCAGTGATAGCAATCAGCCCCAGCATTTT.

The rearrangement links TRBV5-1 to TRBJ1-2; TRBD1 might be the D (5 bases). The CDR3 is 15 amino acids. Germline V lookup: CDR1 SGHRS, CDR2 YFSETQ. Trimming took off 2 bases at V and 5 bases at J, with 16 bases between the two ends. The CDR3 DNA reads TGCGCCAGCAGCTTAGGAGGGTGGAGGGGTTATGGCTACACCTTC. It yields the protein CASSLGGWRGYGYTF.

CDR3 bases: TGCGCCAGCAGCTCAGGGGTGGATACGCAGTATTTT. Translation gives CASSSGVDTQYF. The chain is built from TRBV5-1 and TRBJ2-3; D perhaps matches TRBD1 (6 bases). V was shortened by 3 bases and J by 6 bases, with 8 bases between the two germline ends. Germline CDR1 reads SGHRS; CDR2 reads YFSETQ. The CDR3 runs 12 residues.

V and J are TRBV2 and TRBJ1-4; D unresolved. The CDR3 spans 17 residues. Germline CDR1 reads SNHLY; CDR2 reads FYNNEI. V lost 6 bases and J 3 bases, leaving 20 bases between the germline ends. The CDR3 region is CASRHRGNIGPNEKLFF. CDR3 DNA sequence: TGTGCCAGCAGGCACCGGGGAAACATCGGCCCTAATGAAAAACTGTTTTTT.

The chain links TRBV27 to TRBJ2-7, with 7 bases matching TRBD1. There are 14 residues in the CDR3. V was pared by 4 bases and J by 3 bases, with 6 bases of the junction left unmatched. CDR1 and CDR2 (germline): MNHEY, SMNVEV (reference sequence). CDR3 nucleotide sequence: TGTGCCAGCAGTTCCCTGACAGGGCACTACGAGCAGTACTTC. Translating gives CASSSLTGHYEQYF.

The chain couples TRBV5-6 to TRBJ2-1; 9 nucleotides match TRBD2. The CDR3 consists of 15 residues. V lost 3 bases and J lost 9; bases outside the gene matches: 10. Germline CDR1 SGHDT, CDR2 YYEEEE. The CDR3 spells CASSSYSGSLIEQFF. In nucleotides, the CDR3 is TGTGCCAGCAGCTCGTATAGCGGGAGCTTGATTGAGCAGTTCTTC.

V usage is TRBV4-3 and J usage is TRBJ2-6; TRBD2 aligns across 7 bases. V shed 4 bases, J shed 2 bases, and the junction held 5 bases outside the gene matches. Germline assignment: CDR1 LGHNA and CDR2 YSLEER. The CDR3 runs 16 residues. As DNA, the CDR3 is TGCGCCAGCAGCCCCTCTAGCGGCACTGGGGCCAACGTCCTGACTTTC. Translation: CASSPSSGTGANVLTF.

The V and J genes are TRBV5-6 and TRBJ2-5, with D possibly matching TRBD1 (5 bases). The V gene's germline CDR1 is SGHDT and CDR2 YYEEEE. Trimming took 4 bases from V and 0 from J, leaving 7 bases between them. CDR3 length: 13 amino acids. CDR3 nucleotides: TGTGCCAGCAGCCGACAGTACCAAGAGACCCAGTACTTC. Protein product: CASSRQYQETQYF.

This chain links TRBV10-2 with TRBJ1-4; D may be TRBD1 (5 bases). The CDR3 loop spans 16 amino acids. V was shortened by 3 bases and J by 0 bases, with 11 bases between the two germline ends. Per germline, CDR1 WSHSY and CDR2 SAAADI. The CDR3 region is CASSDPGGATNEKLFF. Written as DNA, the CDR3 is TGCGCCAGCAGTGACCCGGGGGGGGCAACTAATGAAAAACTGTTTTTT.

The chain couples TRBV4-1 to TRBJ1-2; 7 bases align to TRBD1. The V and J ends lost 4 bases and 4 bases, in that order; junction bases with no gene match: 9. The germline gives CDR1 MGHRA, CDR2 YSYEKL. The CDR3 spans 15 residues. CDR3 sequence reads: CASSLKDRSSYGYTF. CDR3 in DNA: TGCGCCAGCAGCCTTAAGGACAGGTCCTCCTATGGCTACACCTTC.

V usage is TRBV7-9 and J usage is TRBJ1-4, with D tentatively TRBD1 (6 bases). The CDR3 sequence is 13 residues long. Trimming took off 5 bases at V and 6 bases at J, with 10 bases between the two ends. Per germline, CDR1 SEHNR and CDR2 FQNEAQ (reference sequence). The CDR3 loop reads CASSRSGDEKLFF. As DNA, the CDR3 is TGTGCCAGCAGCCGGTCAGGGGATGAAAAACTGTTTTTT.

In its sample, this clone was seen a few times. V and J are TRBV19 and TRBJ2-1, with a tentative D call TRBD1 (6 bases). Deletions cut 2 bases from V and 4 bases from J, with 15 bases between. The germline V gene has CDR1 LNHDA and CDR2 SQIVND (reference sequence). The CDR3 runs to 16 residues. CDR3 residues: CASSISGTMGYNEQFF. The CDR3 DNA reads TGTGCCAGTAGTATATCGGGGACAATGGGGTACAATGAGCAGTTCTTC.